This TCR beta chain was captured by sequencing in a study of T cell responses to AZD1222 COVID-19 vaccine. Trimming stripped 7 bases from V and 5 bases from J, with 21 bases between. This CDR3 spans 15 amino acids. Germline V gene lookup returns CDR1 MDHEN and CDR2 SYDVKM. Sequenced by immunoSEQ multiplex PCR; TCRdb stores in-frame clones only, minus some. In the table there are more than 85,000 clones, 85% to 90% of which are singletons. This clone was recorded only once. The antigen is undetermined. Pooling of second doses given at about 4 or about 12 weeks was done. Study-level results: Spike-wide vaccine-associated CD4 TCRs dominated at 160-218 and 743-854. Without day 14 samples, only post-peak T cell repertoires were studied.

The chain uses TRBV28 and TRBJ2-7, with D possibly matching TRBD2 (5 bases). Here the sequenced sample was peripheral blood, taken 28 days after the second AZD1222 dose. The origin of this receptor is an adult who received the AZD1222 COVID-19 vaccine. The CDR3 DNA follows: TGTGCCAGCACCCTCGGAGGCGGAGGAAGAAACGAGCAGTACTTC. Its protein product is CASTLGGGGRNEQYF.